Following are 10 T cell receptor beta chains from one sample sequenced in a study of cytomegalovirus exposure and HLA in healthy donors. Clones were sequenced by immunoSEQ multiplex PCR, and TCRdb holds only the in-frame ones, with some missing. Of 150,000 to 200,000 clones listed, around 82% are singletons. The specimen was PBMCs. These receptors originate from a man aged 25-40 years in good health and CMV-seropositive.

The chain uses TRBV5-8 and TRBJ2-7, with 8 bases identical to TRBD2. Trimming took 6 bases from V and 0 from J; bases not matched to a gene: 5. The CDR3 runs to 14 residues. Germline assignment: CDR1 SGHTS and CDR2 YDEGEE. The DNA for the CDR3 is TGTGCCAGCAAGAAACTAGCGGACTCCTACGAGCAGTACTTC. Translation: CASKKLADSYEQYF.

V and J are TRBV28 and TRBJ2-3; 9 bases align to TRBD2. The CDR3 is 15 amino acids. CDR1 and CDR2 from the germline V gene are MDHEN and SYDVKM. The V segment lost 4 bases and the J segment 2 bases; nucleotides outside the gene matches: 4. The CDR3 here is CASSSVAGDTDTQYF. The CDR3 DNA reads TGTGCCAGCAGTTCTGTAGCGGGAGACACAGATACGCAGTATTTT.

The V and J genes are TRBV28 and TRBJ2-7; TRBD2 matches at 9 bases. Germline V lookup: CDR1 MDHEN, CDR2 SYDVKM. The trim removed 3 bases at V and 3 bases at J, leaving 6 bases unmatched. The CDR3 consists of 15 residues. CDR3 amino acids: CASSFGVAGVYEQYF. CDR3 DNA: TGTGCCAGCAGTTTCGGGGTAGCGGGAGTCTACGAGCAGTACTTC. Drawing the rest from reference TRBV28 and TRBJ2-7, the complete variable domain is DVKVTQSSRYLVKRTGEKVFLECVQDMDHENMFWYRQDPGLGLRLIYFSYDVKMKEKGDIPEGYSVSREKKERFSLILESASTNQTSMYLCASSFGVAGVYEQYFGPGTRLTVT.

The chain joins TRBV9 to TRBJ1-6; D may be TRBD1 (5 bases). Germline-derived CDR1 and CDR2 are SGDLS and YYNGEE. V was pared by 4 bases and J by 8 bases, with 13 bases between. The CDR3 totals 14 residues. The CDR3 loop reads CASSQQVRDSPLHF. The CDR3 nucleotides read TGTGCCAGCAGCCAACAGGTCCGAGATTCACCCCTCCACTTT.

This chain links TRBV19 with TRBJ2-7, with a tentative D call TRBD1 (6 bases). CDR1 is LNHDA and CDR2 is SQIVND in the germline V gene (reference sequence). V was trimmed by 2 bases and J by 6 bases, leaving 20 bases between them. This CDR3 is built from 16 residues. This CDR3 is CASSISRPDSYIEQYF. The CDR3 DNA reads TGTGCCAGTAGTATAAGCCGCCCGGACAGTTATATCGAGCAGTACTTC.

This chain links TRBV10-3 with TRBJ1-2, with a tentative D call TRBD1 (6 bases). The V gene lost 2 bases and the J gene lost 6 bases, with 16 bases spanning the gap. Germline V lookup: CDR1 ENHRY, CDR2 SYGVKD. The length of the CDR3 is 15 residues. The CDR3 loop is CAISELQGFGHGYTF. In DNA form, the CDR3 reads TGTGCCATCAGTGAGCTACAGGGCTTCGGGCATGGCTACACCTTC.

This chain uses TRBV28 with TRBJ1-4, with 8 bases fitting TRBD1. From germline, CDR1 is MDHEN and CDR2 SYDVKM. The CDR3 runs 15 residues. V dropped 6 bases and J dropped 8; count of bases not matched to a gene: 11. CDR3 DNA sequence: TGTGCCAGCAGCTTAAAAGGGACAGGCTGGGAAAAACTGTTTTTT. The encoded protein is CASSLKGTGWEKLFF.

About this clone: This sample includes further DNA sequences coding for the same CDR3. The chain joins TRBV29-1 to TRBJ2-1; TRBD1 aligns across 10 bases. This CDR3 has 12 residues. Looked up from germline, CDR1 is SQVTM and CDR2 is ANQGSEA. J gave up 8 bases and V 6 bases, and 4 bases lay outside the gene matches. CDR3 coding DNA: TGCAGCGTAAGACAGGGGGCTGATGAGCAGTTCTTC. Its protein product is CSVRQGADEQFF.

This chain links TRBV2 with TRBJ2-7; TRBD1 might be the D (6 bases). Germline V gives CDR1 SNHLY, CDR2 FYNNEI. Trimming took 6 bases from V and 4 from J, leaving 13 bases between them. CDR3 size: 13 residues. The DNA for the CDR3 is TGTGCCAGCAGCGGAACAGGGATATACGAGCAGTACTTC. Translating it yields CASSGTGIYEQYF. Based on the CDR3 plus reference TRBV2 and TRBJ2-7, the full variable domain is EPEVTQTPSHQVTQMGQEVILRCVPISNHLYFYWYRQILGQKVEFLVSFYNNEISEKSEIFDDQFSVERPDGSNFTLKIRSTKLEDSAMYFCASSGTGIYEQYFGPGTRLTVT.

This clone was picked up one time. The chain is built from TRBV7-9 and TRBJ2-1, with D possibly matching TRBD2 (6 bases). Germline CDR1 and CDR2: SEHNR and FQNEAQ (reference sequence). CDR3 length: 14 residues. Trimming pared 4 bases from V and 6 bases from J, leaving 13 bases between. The CDR3 here is CASSSLLAINEQFF. CDR3 DNA sequence: TGTGCCAGCAGCTCCCTACTAGCTATCAATGAGCAGTTCTTC.